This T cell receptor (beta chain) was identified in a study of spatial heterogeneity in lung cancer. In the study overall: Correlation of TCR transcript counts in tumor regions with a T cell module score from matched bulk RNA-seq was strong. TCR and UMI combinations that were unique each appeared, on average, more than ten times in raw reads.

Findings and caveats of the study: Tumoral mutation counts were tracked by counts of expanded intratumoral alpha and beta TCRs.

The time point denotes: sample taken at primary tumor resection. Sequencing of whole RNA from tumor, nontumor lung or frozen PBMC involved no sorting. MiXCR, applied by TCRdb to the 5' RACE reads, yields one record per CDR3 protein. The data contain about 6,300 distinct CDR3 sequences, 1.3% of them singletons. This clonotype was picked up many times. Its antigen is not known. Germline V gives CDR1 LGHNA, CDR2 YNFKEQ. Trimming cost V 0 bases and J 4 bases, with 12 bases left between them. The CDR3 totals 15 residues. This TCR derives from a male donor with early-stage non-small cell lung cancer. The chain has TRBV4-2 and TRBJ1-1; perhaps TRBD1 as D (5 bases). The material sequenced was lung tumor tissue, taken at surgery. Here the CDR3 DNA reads TGTGCCAGCAGCCAAGATGAGGGGCGAGGCACTGAAGCTTTCTTT. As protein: CASSQDEGRGTEAFF.